The 32 T cell receptor beta chains in this list originate from one sample, sequenced in a study of graft-versus-host responses after intestinal transplantation. The table came from immunoSEQ multiplex PCR; TCRdb's copy has only in-frame clones and leaves some out. The sample has over 100,000 clones, 85% to 95% seen once; the top ten hold under 1.5%. The antigens for these receptors are not known. The material sequenced was unstimulated CD8+ T cells sorted from spleen or lymph node cells, taken before transplant. These receptors were collected from a human donor who was the organ donor for an intestinal transplant.

The V gene is TRBV27, the J gene TRBJ2-7; 13 bases match TRBD2. The junction had 4 bases not matched to a gene; V was cut back by 5 bases and J by 6 bases. CDR3 length: 14 residues. CDR1 MNHEY and CDR2 SMNVEV come from the germline V gene (reference sequence). For the CDR3, the DNA is TGTGCCAGCAGTCCCTGGACTAGCGGGAGCGAGCAGTACTTC. Protein sequence: CASSPWTSGSEQYF.

The chain uses TRBV9 and TRBJ2-5, with a tentative D call TRBD2 (5 bases). CDR3 length equals 14 residues. V shed 0 bases and J shed 2 bases, with 8 bases lying between them. Germline values: CDR1 SGDLS, CDR2 YYNGEE. CDR3 sequence (DNA): TGTGCCAGCAGCGTAGCGGGAATTCAAGAGACCCAGTACTTC. Its translation is CASSVAGIQETQYF.

The chain links TRBV6-1 to TRBJ2-6; D is unclear. V lost 8 bases, J lost 4 bases, and 12 bases lay in between. Germline CDR1 MNHNS, CDR2 SASEGT. The CDR3 runs to 14 residues. The CDR3 here is CASQDPVGANVLTF. In DNA, the CDR3 is TGTGCCAGCCAGGACCCCGTGGGGGCCAACGTCCTGACTTTC.

DNA for the CDR3: TGTGCCAGCAGCTTCCTGGGACAGGGGTCAACAGATACGCAGTATTTT. Protein: CASSFLGQGSTDTQYF. The J gene is TRBJ2-3, the V gene TRBV7-6; 10 bases line up with TRBD1. This CDR3 is built from 16 residues. From germline, CDR1 is SGHVS and CDR2 FNYEAQ. V lost 3 bases to trimming and J lost 3 bases; unmatched junction nucleotides: 6.

The chain has TRBV5-1 and TRBJ2-2; 10 nucleotides agree with TRBD1. Per the germline V gene, CDR1 is SGHRS and CDR2 is YFSETQ. The CDR3 loop spans 16 amino acids. The V segment lost 0 bases and the J segment 7 bases; nucleotides outside the gene matches: 6. In DNA, the CDR3 is TGCGCCAGCAGCTTGGCCTGGACAGGGGGGCACGGGGAGCTGTTTTTT. It encodes CASSLAWTGGHGELFF. Full variable domain (outside the CDR3, taken from reference TRBV5-1 and TRBJ2-2): KAGVTQTPRYLIKTRGQQVTLSCSPISGHRSVSWYQQTPGQGLQFLFEYFSETQRNKGNFPGRFSGRQFSNSRSEMNVSTLELGDSALYLCASSLAWTGGHGELFFGEGSRLTVL.

The genes are TRBV19 and TRBJ1-1; 10 bases are shared with TRBD1. CDR1 is LNHDA and CDR2 is SQIVND in the germline V gene (reference sequence). V dropped 5 bases and J dropped 0; count of bases not matched to a gene: 9. The CDR3 is made up of 17 amino acids. In DNA, the CDR3 is TGTGCCAGTAGTCTCGACAGGGGGCGGATAATGAACACTGAAGCTTTCTTT. Residues: CASSLDRGRIMNTEAFF.

This CDR3 reads CASSSYYTDTQYF. The CDR3 nucleotides are TGTGCCAGCAGCTCTTACTACACAGATACGCAGTATTTT. The rearrangement links TRBV5-4 to TRBJ2-3; no clear D gene. Trimming left V 3 bases short and J 2 bases short, with 7 bases between. CDR3 length: 13 amino acids. Germline values: CDR1 SGHNT, CDR2 YYREEE (reference sequence).

V usage is TRBV30 and J usage is TRBJ2-7; 9 nucleotides line up with TRBD1. The junction had 5 bases not matched to a gene; V was cut back by 3 bases and J by 2 bases. Germline CDR1 and CDR2: GTSNPN and SVGIG (reference sequence). This CDR3 comprises 14 residues. CDR3 bases: TGTGCCTGGAGCTCGGGACAGGGTCCCTACGAGCAGTACTTC. Residues: CAWSSGQGPYEQYF.

This clone was seen a single time. The chain joins TRBV6-1 to TRBJ2-3; tentative D call: TRBD2 (5 bases). The CDR3 consists of 11 residues. Trimming took 7 bases from V and 7 from J, leaving 9 bases between them. The V gene's germline CDR1 is MNHNS and CDR2 SASEGT. CDR3 DNA: TGTGCCAGCACTCTAGCCAATACGCAGTATTTT. Its translation: CASTLANTQYF.

This rearrangement joins TRBV27 to TRBJ2-1; tentatively, D is TRBD1 (6 bases). There are 16 residues in the CDR3. In germline, CDR1 is MNHEY, CDR2 SMNVEV (reference sequence). V was clipped by 1 base and J by 0 bases, with 10 bases between them. CDR3 in DNA: TGTGCCAGCAGTTTATGGCAGGGGTCCTCCTACAATGAGCAGTTCTTC. This sequence encodes CASSLWQGSSYNEQFF.

The rearrangement joins TRBV10-2 to TRBJ2-1; D is uncertain. CDR1 is WSHSY, CDR2 SAAADI, per germline. Trimming stripped 10 bases from V and 2 bases from J, with 0 bases between. The CDR3 runs to 9 residues. CDR3 DNA sequence: TGCGCCACCTACAATGAGCAGTTCTTC. It encodes CATYNEQFF.

The genes are TRBV19 and TRBJ2-2; D is undetermined. The length of the CDR3 is 12 residues. Between the trimmed V and J ends, which lost 1 base and 7 bases, there was a span of 4 bases. CDR1 and CDR2 (germline): LNHDA, SQIVND (reference sequence). CDR3 nucleotides: TGTGCCAGTAGTATAGGGGGCGGGGAGCTGTTTTTT. It specifies CASSIGGGELFF.

The chain combines TRBV11-3 with TRBJ2-7; TRBD2 is a possible D gene (6 bases). In germline, CDR1 is SGHNT, CDR2 YENEEA. V was trimmed by 5 bases and J by 5 bases, leaving 19 bases between them. The CDR3 is made up of 15 amino acids. This CDR3 reads CASSPGLPLENEQYF. CDR3 nucleotides: TGTGCCAGCAGCCCGGGACTGCCGCTCGAAAACGAGCAGTACTTC.

V gene TRBV9 combines with J gene TRBJ2-1; 7 nucleotides match TRBD2. CDR1 SGDLS and CDR2 YYNGEE come from the germline V gene. The CDR3 runs 15 residues. V was clipped by 4 bases and J by 5 bases; unmatched bases: 9. CDR3 bases: TGTGCCAGCAGCCCACGGACTAGGCCAAACAATGAGCAGTTCTTC. This translates into CASSPRTRPNNEQFF.

The chain employs TRBV7-9 and TRBJ2-1; TRBD1 aligns across 7 bases. The CDR3 is made up of 14 amino acids. Germline V CDR1 and CDR2: SEHNR, FQNEAQ (reference sequence). After removal of 5 bases from V and 7 bases from J, the junction contained 8 bases not matched to a gene. The CDR3, as DNA: TGTGCCAGCAGCGCCCGGACAGGTCATAATGAGCAGTTCTTC. It specifies CASSARTGHNEQFF. The complete variable domain, with remaining parts taken from reference TRBV7-9 and TRBJ2-1, reads DTGVSQNPRHKITKRGQNVTFRCDPISEHNRLYWYRQTLGQGPEFLTYFQNEAQLEKSRLLSDRFSAERPKGSFSTLEIQRTEQGDSAMYLCASSARTGHNEQFFGPGTRLTVL.

The chain is built from TRBV6-4 and TRBJ2-3; maybe TRBD2 (5 bases). The CDR3 runs to 15 residues. Germline V gene data show CDR1 as MRHNA and CDR2 as SNTAGT. The V and J ends lost 4 bases and 2 bases respectively, with 13 bases between them. The CDR3 DNA is TGTGCCAGCAGTGTAGGAGGTACGGACACAGATACGCAGTATTTT. Protein: CASSVGGTDTDTQYF.

This rearrangement joins TRBV6-1 to TRBJ1-5; D remains ambiguous. The CDR3 is 15 residues long. CDR1 and CDR2 from the germline V gene are MNHNS and SASEGT. Trimming pared 2 bases from V and 1 base from J, leaving 9 bases between. The chain's CDR3 is CASSEWVVSNQPQHF. The CDR3 bases are TGTGCCAGCAGTGAATGGGTAGTAAGCAATCAGCCCCAGCATTTT.

The chain links TRBV27 to TRBJ2-7, with 7 bases fitting TRBD1. Germline-derived CDR1 and CDR2 are MNHEY and SMNVEV (reference sequence). The junction had 5 bases not matched to a gene; V was cut back by 6 bases and J by 3 bases. The CDR3 is 13 residues long. In DNA, the CDR3 is TGTGCCAGCAGACCCGGACAGGACTACGAGCAGTACTTC. Translated: CASRPGQDYEQYF.

The chain carries TRBV11-2 and TRBJ2-7; no firm D call. The CDR3 length is 13 residues. Germline CDR1 and CDR2: SGHAT and FQNNGV. The V end was cut by 6 bases, the J end by 4 bases, with 13 bases between. The CDR3 here is CASSRNTAYEQYF. CDR3 in DNA: TGTGCCAGCAGTCGGAATACGGCTTACGAGCAGTACTTC.

This clone was counted once. The gene calls are TRBV10-2 and TRBJ2-1; 7 positions agree with TRBD1. This CDR3 is built from 13 residues. Germline values: CDR1 WSHSY, CDR2 SAAADI. Trimming at V came to 6 bases and at J to 4 bases, leaving 3 bases not matched to a gene. This CDR3 is CASRDRQYNEQFF. DNA of the CDR3: TGCGCCAGCAGGGACAGGCAATACAATGAGCAGTTCTTC.

The J gene is TRBJ2-7, the V gene TRBV7-9, with D possibly being TRBD2 (5 bases). Germline loops: CDR1 SEHNR, CDR2 FQNEAQ (reference sequence). Trimming removed 6 bases at V and 1 base at J, with 13 bases between. CDR3 length equals 14 residues. CDR3 in DNA: TGTGCCAGCAGTTTGGTTGGGAGTTCCTACGAGCAGTACTTC. It yields the protein CASSLVGSSYEQYF.

V and J are TRBV19 and TRBJ2-3, with D perhaps TRBD2 (5 bases). The CDR3 is 15 amino acids. Trimming removed 6 bases from V and 2 bases from J, with 15 bases in between. CDR1 and CDR2 from the germline V gene are LNHDA and SQIVND (reference sequence). CDR3 residues: CASSPYGITTDTQYF. CDR3 sequence (DNA): TGTGCCAGTAGCCCATACGGGATAACCACAGATACGCAGTATTTT.

J is TRBJ1-1 and V is TRBV30, with D possibly TRBD1 on 6 matching bases. CDR1 GTSNPN and CDR2 SVGIG come from the germline V gene (reference sequence). V was cut by 2 bases and J by 3 bases, with 10 bases left in between. This CDR3 has 13 amino acids. CDR3 coding DNA: TGTGCCTGGAGTATGGCAGGGGACACTGAAGCTTTCTTT. Protein sequence: CAWSMAGDTEAFF.

The chain links TRBV27 to TRBJ1-1; the D gene is possibly TRBD1 (6 bases). Trimming took off 5 bases at V and 7 bases at J, with 20 bases between the two ends. The CDR3 is 15 residues long. Per the germline V gene, CDR1 is MNHEY and CDR2 is SMNVEV (reference sequence). The CDR3 DNA follows: TGTGCCAGCAGTACGTGGAACAGGGAGTGGGGTGAAGCTTTCTTT. This gives the protein CASSTWNREWGEAFF.

The chain carries TRBV7-9 and TRBJ1-2; maybe TRBD1 (5 bases). Trimming took off 5 bases at V and 4 bases at J, with 20 bases between the two ends. The CDR3 extends over 16 amino acids. CDR1 and CDR2 (germline): SEHNR, FQNEAQ (reference sequence). Here the CDR3 reads CASSPPLGGIPYGYTF. CDR3 sequence (DNA): TGTGCCAGCAGCCCGCCTCTCGGGGGAATCCCCTATGGCTACACCTTC.

This chain connects TRBV28 to TRBJ1-5; D is unclear. Trimming shortened V by 5 bases and J by 4 bases, and 12 bases separated the two germline ends. This CDR3 contains 14 residues. Per germline, CDR1 MDHEN and CDR2 SYDVKM. The CDR3 nucleotides are TGTGCCAGCAGTCCCCGGAGCCTAAATCAGCCCCAGCATTTT. It translates to CASSPRSLNQPQHF.

This rearrangement joins TRBV4-1 to TRBJ2-5, with 7 bases lining up with TRBD2. CDR3 length equals 15 residues. CDR1 and CDR2 (germline): MGHRA, YSYEKL. V shed 4 bases, J shed 2 bases, and the junction held 7 bases outside the gene matches. The CDR3 loop is CASSLHGSGQETQYF. The DNA for the CDR3 is TGCGCCAGCAGCCTTCACGGTAGCGGGCAAGAGACCCAGTACTTC.

The CDR3 reads CASSQDYRKTGELFF. The CDR3 nucleotides are TGCGCCAGCAGCCAAGATTACAGAAAAACCGGGGAGCTGTTTTTT. The rearrangement links TRBV4-1 to TRBJ2-2; D not certain. V gave up 0 bases and J gave up 5 bases, with 10 bases separating them. The CDR3 covers 15 residues. Germline V gene lookup returns CDR1 MGHRA and CDR2 YSYEKL.

The chain is built from TRBV5-1 and TRBJ1-1; D perhaps matches TRBD1 (6 bases). This CDR3 spans 16 amino acids. In germline, CDR1 is SGHRS, CDR2 YFSETQ. Trimming shortened V by 4 bases and J by 4 bases, and 20 bases separated the two germline ends. CDR3 residues: CASSLTRGAVITEAFF. CDR3 in DNA: TGCGCCAGCAGCCTGACTCGGGGGGCGGTTATCACTGAAGCTTTCTTT. Using reference TRBV5-1 and TRBJ1-1 for the parts outside the CDR3, the full variable domain is KAGVTQTPRYLIKTRGQQVTLSCSPISGHRSVSWYQQTPGQGLQFLFEYFSETQRNKGNFPGRFSGRQFSNSRSEMNVSTLELGDSALYLCASSLTRGAVITEAFFGQGTRLTVV.

The gene calls are TRBV5-4 and TRBJ2-7; possibly TRBD1 for D (5 bases). Trimming left V 4 bases short and J 6 bases short, with 14 bases between. There are 13 residues in the CDR3. Germline values: CDR1 SGHNT, CDR2 YYREEE (reference sequence). Written as DNA, the CDR3 is TGTGCCAGCAGCCCCGCAGGGTTGGGCGAGCAGTACTTC. Its protein is CASSPAGLGEQYF.

This chain connects TRBV9 to TRBJ1-1, with a tentative D call TRBD1 (6 bases). V dropped 1 base and J dropped 1 base, with 8 bases sitting between them. The CDR3 is made up of 14 amino acids. Per the germline V gene, CDR1 is SGDLS and CDR2 is YYNGEE. CDR3 amino acids: CASSVSGENTEAFF. The CDR3 bases are TGTGCCAGCAGCGTATCAGGGGAGAACACTGAAGCTTTCTTT.

The genes are TRBV21-1 and TRBJ2-5. TRBV21-1 corresponds to a pseudogene. The CDR3 length is 16 residues. The CDR3 loop reads CASSKPTPGRQETQYF. As DNA, the CDR3 is TGTGCCAGCAGCAAACCAACCCCAGGGAGACAAGAGACCCAGTACTTC.